The clone carrying this T cell receptor beta chain has only one observation. What it recognizes is unknown. TCRdb's copy holds only in-frame clones and misses some; the assay was immunoSEQ multiplex PCR. The table has about 120,000 clones, around 66% seen once. This record belongs to a study of shared clonotypes between healthy human individuals. The CDR3 contains 14 residues. Trimming left V 3 bases short and J 5 bases short, with 11 bases between. Germline-derived CDR1 and CDR2 are SGHRS and YFSETQ. Study-wide points: Sampling included only blood; tissue repertoires likely differ.

The rearrangement joins TRBV5-1 to TRBJ2-2, with D uncertain. This receptor was obtained from a woman younger than 45 in good health. Sequences were obtained from memory CD8+ T cells sorted from blood. Subset indicated: CD45RO+ cells pooled with CCR7-negative TemRA cells. For the CDR3, the DNA is TGCGCCAGCAGCTCGGCCCAGAGTACCGGGGAGCTGTTTTTT. The encoded protein is CASSSAQSTGELFF. The variable domain in full, completed from reference TRBV5-1 and TRBJ2-2, reads KAGVTQTPRYLIKTRGQQVTLSCSPISGHRSVSWYQQTPGQGLQFLFEYFSETQRNKGNFPGRFSGRQFSNSRSEMNVSTLELGDSALYLCASSSAQSTGELFFGEGSRLTVL.